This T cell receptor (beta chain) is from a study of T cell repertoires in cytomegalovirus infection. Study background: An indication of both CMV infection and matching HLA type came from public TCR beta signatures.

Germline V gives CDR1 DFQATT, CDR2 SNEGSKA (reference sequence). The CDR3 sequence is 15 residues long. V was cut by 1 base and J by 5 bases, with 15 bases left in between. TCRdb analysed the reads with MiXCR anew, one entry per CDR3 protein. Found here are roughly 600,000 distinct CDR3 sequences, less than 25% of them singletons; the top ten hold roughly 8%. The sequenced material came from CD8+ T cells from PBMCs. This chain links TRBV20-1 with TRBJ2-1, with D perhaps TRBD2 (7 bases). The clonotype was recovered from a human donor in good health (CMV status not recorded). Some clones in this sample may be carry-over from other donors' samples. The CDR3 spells CSARVAGGRDNEQFF. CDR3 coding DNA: TGCAGTGCTAGAGTCGCCGGGGGGCGGGACAATGAGCAGTTCTTC.